These 27 T cell receptor beta chains originate from one sample sequenced in a study of neoadjuvant anti-PD-1 for oral cavity cancer. Sequencing used immunoSEQ multiplex PCR; TCRdb keeps in-frame clones, though not all of them. The sample contains 30,000 to 35,000 clones, 80% to 90% of which appear only once. The sample was PBMCs, taken before nivolumab (anti-PD-1) treatment. These receptor sequences come from a person aged 35 to 85 with oral cavity squamous cell carcinoma.

The chain combines TRBV6-1 with TRBJ1-4; 7 nucleotides match TRBD1. Germline loops: CDR1 MNHNS, CDR2 SASEGT. Trimming at V came to 7 bases and at J to 7 bases, leaving 6 bases not matched to a gene. The CDR3 covers 13 residues. The CDR3: CASTPTGIEKLFF. CDR3 coding DNA: TGTGCCAGCACCCCGACAGGGATTGAAAAACTGTTTTTT.

The chain links TRBV5-1 to TRBJ2-4; perhaps TRBD2 as D (6 bases). Trimming stripped 0 bases from V and 8 bases from J, with 12 bases between. Germline V gene lookup returns CDR1 SGHRS and CDR2 YFSETQ. The CDR3 covers 14 residues. The CDR3 spells CASSLGGEVDIQYF. CDR3 bases: TGCGCCAGCAGCTTGGGAGGGGAGGTGGACATTCAGTACTTC.

This clone was recorded once. J is TRBJ1-5 and V is TRBV28; D not resolved. Germline-derived CDR1 and CDR2 are MDHEN and SYDVKM. V was trimmed by 6 bases and J by 1 base, leaving 16 bases between them. This CDR3 has 16 amino acids. The chain's CDR3 is CASRPADGRSNQPQHF. CDR3 coding DNA: TGTGCCAGCAGGCCCGCGGACGGCAGGAGCAATCAGCCCCAGCATTTT.

V gene TRBV5-6 combines with J gene TRBJ2-7, with TRBD1 matching over 10 bases. Germline lookup yields CDR1 SGHDT and CDR2 YYEEEE. CDR3 size: 14 residues. V gave up 7 bases and J gave up 4 bases; unmatched junction bases: 8. The CDR3 nucleotides read TGTGCCAGCCAATCCGGGACAGGGGTGTACGAGCAGTACTTC. Residues: CASQSGTGVYEQYF.

CDR3 amino acids: CAISSGVGTEAFF. The CDR3 DNA is TGTGCCATCAGTTCGGGGGTCGGCACTGAAGCTTTCTTT. The chain has TRBV10-3 and TRBJ1-1, with a weak D call TRBD1 (5 bases). Germline values: CDR1 ENHRY, CDR2 SYGVKD. V gave up 5 bases and J gave up 4 bases, with 11 bases separating them. The CDR3 consists of 13 residues.

This chain uses TRBV19 with TRBJ1-5, with D unclear. The germline V and J ends were trimmed by 1 base and 2 bases, with 9 bases remaining between them. The CDR3 extends over 15 amino acids. In germline, CDR1 is LNHDA, CDR2 SQIVND (reference sequence). The CDR3 loop is CASSIGVSGNQPQHF. The CDR3 DNA reads as TGTGCCAGTAGTATAGGGGTTAGTGGCAATCAGCCCCAGCATTTT.

The chain joins TRBV5-8 to TRBJ1-5; D ambiguous. The CDR3 sequence is 15 residues long. Germline V lookup: CDR1 SGHTS, CDR2 YDEGEE. The V end was cut by 5 bases, the J end by 0 bases, with 12 bases between. In nucleotides, the CDR3 is TGTGCCAGCAGGGTGCACAGTAGTAGCAATCAGCCCCAGCATTTT. Amino acids: CASRVHSSSNQPQHF. The whole variable domain, filled in from reference TRBV5-8 and TRBJ1-5, reads EAGVTQSPTHLIKTRGQQATLRCSPISGHTSVYWYQQALGLGLQFLLWYDEGEERNRGNFPPRFSGRQFPNYSSELNVNALELEDSALYLCASRVHSSSNQPQHFGDGTRLSIL.

The chain has TRBV6-4 and TRBJ1-2; weak D call: TRBD1 (5 bases). CDR1 MRHNA and CDR2 SNTAGT come from the germline V gene. With 4 bases removed from V and 7 bases from J, the gap between germline ends came to 10 bases. The CDR3 extends over 12 amino acids. The CDR3 bases are TGTGCCAGCAGTGCCCCCGGGGGTGGCTACACCTTC. Protein sequence: CASSAPGGGYTF.

V gene TRBV7-2 combines with J gene TRBJ2-2, with 9 bases that match TRBD1. Germline loops: CDR1 SGHTA, CDR2 FQGNSA. V lost 5 bases and J lost 6; bases outside the gene matches: 4. The CDR3 length is 14 residues. CDR3 residues: CASSRGTGSGELFF. CDR3 DNA: TGTGCCAGCAGCCGTGGGACAGGGTCCGGGGAGCTGTTTTTT.

V gene TRBV6-5 combines with J gene TRBJ1-6; TRBD1 might be the D (6 bases). This CDR3 region has 14 residues. Germline V gives CDR1 MNHEY, CDR2 SVGAGI. The V gene lost 7 bases and the J gene lost 6 bases, with 13 bases spanning the gap. The CDR3 nucleotides are TGTGCCAGCACGGGGGCAGGAGTTAATTCACCCCTCCACTTT. Protein product: CASTGAGVNSPLHF.

This clone was recorded only once. V and J are TRBV28 and TRBJ1-1; D unresolved. The ends were cut back, 7 bases at V and 4 bases at J, with 28 bases in the middle. The CDR3 runs 18 residues. Germline V gene lookup returns CDR1 MDHEN and CDR2 SYDVKM. CDR3 nucleotides: TGTGCCAGCAAGGATCGACCCTTTAACATTCAGTCGGGCACTGAAGCTTTCTTT. The encoded protein is CASKDRPFNIQSGTEAFF.

The J gene is TRBJ1-5, the V gene TRBV15, with D perhaps TRBD1 (5 bases). The CDR3 extends over 17 amino acids. The V and J ends lost 1 base and 4 bases respectively, with 17 bases between them. Germline assignment: CDR1 LNHNV and CDR2 YYDKDF (reference sequence). The CDR3 is CATSRGRELQGNQPQHF. The CDR3 bases are TGTGCCACCAGCAGAGGCAGGGAGCTTCAAGGAAATCAGCCCCAGCATTTT.

The V and J genes are TRBV15 and TRBJ2-1; no definite D call. V was trimmed by 5 bases and J by 3 bases, leaving 8 bases between them. Per the germline V gene, CDR1 is LNHNV and CDR2 is YYDKDF (reference sequence). The CDR3 contains 13 residues. CDR3 residues: CATSRSNYNEQFF. The CDR3 DNA sequence: TGTGCCACCAGCCGGTCGAACTACAATGAGCAGTTCTTC.

V usage is TRBV9 and J usage is TRBJ2-2, with a tentative D call TRBD2 (5 bases). This CDR3 is built from 16 residues. Per germline, CDR1 SGDLS and CDR2 YYNGEE. With 0 bases removed from V and 0 bases from J, the gap between germline ends came to 9 bases. The CDR3 loop is CASSVEDWSNTGELFF. The CDR3 DNA reads TGTGCCAGCAGCGTAGAGGACTGGTCGAACACCGGGGAGCTGTTTTTT.

The CDR3 loop is CAWRRIENSPLHF. For the CDR3, the DNA is TGTGCCTGGAGGAGGATCGAGAATTCACCCCTCCACTTT. The chain links TRBV30 to TRBJ1-6; D is uncertain. This CDR3 spans 13 amino acids. The V end lost 3 bases, the J end lost 7 bases, and 10 bases lay between the germline ends. Looked up from germline, CDR1 is GTSNPN and CDR2 is SVGIG (reference sequence).

Here the CDR3 reads CASSLGQQNTEAFF. The DNA for the CDR3 is TGTGCCAGCAGCCTGGGACAGCAGAACACTGAAGCTTTCTTT. The chain combines TRBV7-8 with TRBJ1-1; 7 bases align to TRBD1. In germline, CDR1 is SGHVS, CDR2 FQNEAQ. The CDR3 totals 14 residues. The J segment lost 1 base and the V segment lost 5 bases, leaving 4 bases of the junction unmatched.

CDR3 loop: CASSLSSGRDREFLGTNEKLFF. The DNA of the CDR3 is TGTGCCAGCAGTTTATCTAGTGGCCGGGACAGGGAGTTTCTGGGGACTAATGAAAAACTGTTTTTT. This chain joins TRBV28 and TRBJ1-4; TRBD1 agrees at 9 bases. Germline CDR1 is MDHEN and CDR2 is SYDVKM. The CDR3 is made up of 22 amino acids. V shed 1 base, J shed 2 bases, and the junction held 20 bases outside the gene matches.

CDR3 coding DNA: TGTGCCAGCAGCTTAGATGGGGGGGGGAGGAATCAGCCCCAGCATTTT. Amino acids: CASSLDGGGRNQPQHF. This rearrangement joins TRBV7-6 to TRBJ1-5, with D possibly matching TRBD1 (5 bases). The germline CDR1 and CDR2 sequences are SGHVS and FNYEAQ. The CDR3 loop spans 16 amino acids. V gave up 1 base and J gave up 4 bases, with 14 bases separating them. Full variable domain (missing parts from reference TRBV7-6 and TRBJ1-5): GAGVSQSPRYKVTKRGQDVALRCDPISGHVSLYWYRQALGQGPEFLTYFNYEAQQDKSGLPNDRFSAERPEGSISTLTIQRTEQRDSAMYRCASSLDGGGRNQPQHFGDGTRLSIL.

The chain is built from TRBV30 and TRBJ1-2, with unresolved D. This CDR3 is 13 amino acids long. V was cut by 4 bases and J by 3 bases, with 12 bases left in between. CDR1 is GTSNPN and CDR2 is SVGIG in the germline V gene (reference sequence). CDR3 loop: CAWKVPGYYGYTF. CDR3 nucleotides: TGTGCCTGGAAAGTACCGGGTTACTATGGCTACACCTTC.

This chain links TRBV29-1 with TRBJ2-3; unclear D gene. Germline loops: CDR1 SQVTM, CDR2 ANQGSEA. This CDR3 has 13 residues. The V gene lost 3 bases and the J gene lost 2 bases, with 9 bases spanning the gap. The CDR3 protein is CSVDYRTTDTQYF. For the CDR3, the DNA is TGCAGCGTTGATTACCGGACCACAGATACGCAGTATTTT.

The table lists this clone with a few counts. CDR3 residues: CASSIGTEDQPQHF. CDR3 nucleotides: TGTGCCAGTAGTATAGGGACAGAGGATCAGCCCCAGCATTTT. The J gene is TRBJ1-5, the V gene TRBV19, with a possible D match to TRBD1 (6 bases). CDR1 LNHDA and CDR2 SQIVND come from the germline V gene (reference sequence). The CDR3 sequence is 14 residues long. Trimming shortened V by 1 base and J by 5 bases, and 9 bases separated the two germline ends.

The chain employs TRBV7-9 and TRBJ2-7, with 7 positions matching TRBD1. CDR3 length: 15 amino acids. V was clipped by 4 bases and J by 2 bases; unmatched bases: 8. Germline loops: CDR1 SEHNR, CDR2 FQNEAQ (reference sequence). CDR3 sequence reads: CASSSRQGIPYEQYF. The DNA for the CDR3 is TGTGCCAGCAGCTCTCGACAGGGTATCCCCTACGAGCAGTACTTC.

The chain is built from TRBV5-1 and TRBJ2-5; D gene unclear. The V end lost 4 bases, the J end lost 0 bases, and 10 bases lay between the germline ends. The CDR3 covers 14 residues. Germline CDR1 is SGHRS and CDR2 is YFSETQ. CDR3 sequence (DNA): TGCGCCAGCAGCGGTTTCTCAAACCAAGAGACCCAGTACTTC. Amino acids: CASSGFSNQETQYF. The complete variable domain, with remaining parts taken from reference TRBV5-1 and TRBJ2-5, reads KAGVTQTPRYLIKTRGQQVTLSCSPISGHRSVSWYQQTPGQGLQFLFEYFSETQRNKGNFPGRFSGRQFSNSRSEMNVSTLELGDSALYLCASSGFSNQETQYFGPGTRLLVL.

Concerning this clone itself: A read error may produce the germline difference seen at one junction end. The rearrangement joins TRBV7-3 to TRBJ2-1, with a weak D call TRBD1 (6 bases). This CDR3 has 11 amino acids. Germline V gene sequence: CDR1 SGHTA, CDR2 FQGTGA. In DNA, the CDR3 is TGTGCCAGCAGCCTCGGACAGTTGTTGGTCTTC. As protein: CASSLGQLLVF.

This rearrangement joins TRBV7-2 to TRBJ1-4, with D unresolved. Looked up from germline, CDR1 is SGHTA and CDR2 is FQGNSA. The CDR3 is made up of 15 amino acids. V was trimmed by 7 bases and J by 10 bases, leaving 22 bases between them. The CDR3 reads CASTTMDGSPGKLFF. CDR3 in DNA: TGTGCCAGCACCACCATGGACGGTAGCCCTGGAAAACTGTTTTTT.

This clone was seen a handful of times. The J gene is TRBJ1-5, the V gene TRBV7-2, with a tentative D call TRBD1 (5 bases). The CDR3 is 14 residues long. Germline loops: CDR1 SGHTA, CDR2 FQGNSA. V gave up 3 bases and J gave up 3 bases, with 9 bases separating them. The chain's CDR3 is CASSLGRNNQPQHF. The CDR3 DNA reads TGTGCCAGCAGCTTGGGGCGGAACAATCAGCCCCAGCATTTT.

The chain uses TRBV7-8 and TRBJ2-7, with D possibly matching TRBD1 (5 bases). Germline V gene data show CDR1 as SGHVS and CDR2 as FQNEAQ. Trimming stripped 9 bases from V and 0 bases from J, with 9 bases between. CDR3 length equals 12 residues. The CDR3 nucleotides read TGTGCCAGTGGAGACAGCTCCTACGAGCAGTACTTC. Protein: CASGDSSYEQYF.